This T cell receptor beta chain comes out of a study of shared clonotypes between healthy human individuals. The authors distributed each subset's genomic DNA evenly over several immunoSEQ plates. Replicate PCRs run on sorted subsets employed 200 ng DNA, approximately 30,000 T cell genomes. The protocol was immunoSEQ multiplex PCR, while the TCRdb copy is restricted to in-frame clones and leaves out a portion. The repertoire consists of approximately 720,000 clones, with 72% occurring once and the leading ten covering approximately 2%. CDR3 size: 15 residues. V gave up 6 bases and J gave up 2 bases; unmatched junction bases: 10. Germline CDR1 reads KGHSH; CDR2 reads LQKENI. About this clone itself: The antigen remains unidentified.

General study points: The authors expected sequencing depth to affect clonotype sharing among donors.

The clonotype originates from a woman aged 25 to 39 in good health. The sample taken for sequencing was memory CD4+ T cells sorted from blood. Described subset: CD45RA-negative fraction. The chain combines TRBV18 with TRBJ2-7; 7 bases agree with TRBD1. CDR3 DNA sequence: TGTGCCAGCTCCCCGAGGACAGGACTCACCTACGAGCAGTACTTC. Its protein is CASSPRTGLTYEQYF.